This T cell receptor (beta chain) originates from a study of blood T cell repertoires in COVID-19. Study context: Acute-phase and convalescent COVID-19 samples originated in the United States, Italy and Spain. Sample material is recorded as cDNA or gDNA derived from T cells, B-cell-depleted T cells, or PBMCs.

Source study methods: Amplification from reference gene primers served as the basis for estimated nucleated cell counts. Clones were read by immunoSEQ multiplex PCR, and TCRdb kept only the in-frame ones, dropping some. V, J and clone size were drawn from that table, and D and trimming were deduced from the DNA. The sample lists approximately 450,000 clones, nearly 90% occurring once. The CDR3 loop spans 13 amino acids. Per the germline V gene, CDR1 is LGHNA and CDR2 is YSLEER. Trimming left V 4 bases short and J 6 bases short, with 10 bases between. Participant reports of clinical history set cohort assignment.

Sequencing used PBMCs or T cells enriched from blood (not recorded which). The rearrangement links TRBV4-3 to TRBJ1-3; no firm D call. This TCR derives from a woman aged 18-29 years with acute COVID-19. This chain's CDR3 is CASSRGSENTIYF. CDR3 coding DNA: TGCGCCAGCAGCCGAGGCTCGGAAAACACCATATATTTT.